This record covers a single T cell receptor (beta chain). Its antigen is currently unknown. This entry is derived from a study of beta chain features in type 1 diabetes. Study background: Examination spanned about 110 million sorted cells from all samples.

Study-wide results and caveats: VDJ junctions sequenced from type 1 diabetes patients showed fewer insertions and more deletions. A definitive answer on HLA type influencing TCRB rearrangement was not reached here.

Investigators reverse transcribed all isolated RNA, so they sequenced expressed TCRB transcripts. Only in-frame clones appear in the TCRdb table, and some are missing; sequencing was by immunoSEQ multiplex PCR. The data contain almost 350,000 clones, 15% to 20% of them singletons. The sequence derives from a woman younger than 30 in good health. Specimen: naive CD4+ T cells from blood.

CDR3 DNA: TGTGCCAGCAGCTTGAGGTCCGGGACGGGAGGAGGAGATACGCAGTATTTT. Its translation is CASSLRSGTGGGDTQYF. V gene TRBV7-9 combines with J gene TRBJ2-3, with 7 bases that match TRBD2. CDR1 and CDR2 (germline): SEHNR, FQNEAQ (reference sequence). The CDR3 length is 17 residues. Germline trimming cut 3 bases from V and 5 bases from J; bases unmatched to any gene: 14.